The rows below give T cell receptor beta chains drawn from one sample of a study of cytomegalovirus exposure and HLA in healthy donors. TCRdb's copy holds only in-frame clones and misses some; the assay was immunoSEQ multiplex PCR. Among some 130,000 clones listed, around 79% were seen once. The sample comprised PBMCs. Source of these receptors: a man between 35 and 55 years old in good health and CMV-seropositive. Both conserved end residues are part of each CDR3.

TRBJ2-3	TRBV10-1	CASSEAGGITDTQYF
TRBJ1-1	TRBV2	CASSEERNTEAFF
TRBJ1-6	TRBV10-3	CAIRIGAGGSPLHF
TRBJ2-3	TRBV6-5	CASTQRTSGSTQYF
TRBJ1-5	TRBV19	CASNWQGSNQPQHF
TRBJ2-2	TRBV5-1	CASGSTGARNTGELFF
TRBJ2-5	TRBV5-4	CASSAGTRGGETQYF
TRBJ2-1	TRBV28	CASSPWAWEDNEQFF
TRBJ2-3	TRBV5-6	CASSIGLAGITDTQYF
TRBJ1-2	TRBV4-1	CASRPTGRGGYTF
TRBJ1-5	TRBV11-1	CASSPGTGSNQPQHF
TRBJ2-3	TRBV27	CASSLLMTSGTDTQYF
TRBJ2-5	TRBV7-7	CASRPGTGGAETQYF
TRBJ2-2	TRBV6-5	CASSYTGGWTGELFF
TRBJ2-2	TRBV27	CASSRGQGFTGELFF
TRBJ2-5	TRBV6-1	CASSAGVVGETQYF
TRBJ2-1	TRBV27	CASSLASGYYNEQFF
TRBJ1-1	TRBV27	CASSLWDRGVVTEAFF